This is a list of T cell receptor beta chains from one sample in a study of graft-versus-host responses after intestinal transplantation. Measured with immunoSEQ multiplex PCR; TCRdb has only the in-frame clones, and not every one. The profile shows roughly 92,000 clones, 90% of them singletons. Which antigens these TCRs recognize remains unknown. Source: unstimulated CD4+ T cells sorted from spleen or lymph node cells, taken before intestinal transplant. These receptor sequences come from a human donor who received an intestinal transplant. CDR3s include the opening cysteine and the closing phenylalanine or tryptophan.

V	J	CDR3
TRBV2	TRBJ1-2	CARRQAYGYTF
TRBV25-1	TRBJ2-7	CASSEWGQAYEQYF
TRBV25-1	TRBJ2-7	CASSESSGAPYEQYF
TRBV5-1	TRBJ1-4	CASSLGVMGQEKLFF
TRBV4-1	TRBJ1-4	CASSQLQGTNEKLFF
TRBV7-8	TRBJ1-2	CASSLRETGPNYGYTF
TRBV7-3	TRBJ1-2	CASSLVGSNTKGHYGYTF
TRBV7-7	TRBJ2-7	CASSFRTGGSYEQYF
TRBV6-5	TRBJ2-3	CASNKAGGWTDTQYF
TRBV19	TRBJ1-6	CACSTGGLPNSPLHF
TRBV7-6	TRBJ2-2	CASSPSTGNTGELFF
TRBV6-5	TRBJ1-2	CASSGGGGPYGYTF
TRBV6-1	TRBJ2-1	CASSLAGGTYNEQFF
TRBV6-5	TRBJ2-7	CASSLNRDRAHEQYF
TRBV5-5	TRBJ2-3	CASSVPTLAQGTDTQYF
TRBV11-2	TRBJ1-5	CASSSVWSRVHQPQHF
TRBV6-6	TRBJ1-1	CASSYRRGQTITEAFF
TRBV18	TRBJ1-2	CASSPRQGGYTF
TRBV2	TRBJ1-2	CASSVSGDGWTGYTF
TRBV11-2	TRBJ1-4	CASSSQPVSGVTNEKLFF
TRBV7-9	TRBJ1-2	CASSQPRAPGYGYTF
TRBV14	TRBJ1-1	CASSQQVGVDEAFF
TRBV27	TRBJ1-3	CASRPGGSGSGNTIYF
TRBV25-1	TRBJ2-6	CASSGTGAGANVLTF
TRBV6-6	TRBJ1-2	CASREGTVLNYGYTF
TRBV10-3	TRBJ2-3	CAVTGGWGDTQYF
TRBV11-2	TRBJ1-3	CASSLAGSDTIYF
TRBV5-4	TRBJ2-7	CASSPGIDLYEQYF
TRBV4-2	TRBJ2-7	CASSQTSGDPYEQYF
TRBV7-8	TRBJ1-6	CASSLGGTAYNSPLHF
TRBV4-1	TRBJ1-5	CASSQDRVQPQHF
TRBV7-3	TRBJ2-3	CASSLSSTGTDTQYF
TRBV12-5	TRBJ2-6	CASGLRDRDSSGANVLTF
TRBV5-1	TRBJ2-1	CASSGPLGGRTNEQFF
TRBV11-2	TRBJ2-1	CASSSRTQEQFF
TRBV18	TRBJ2-2	CASSRTEYTGELFF
TRBV18	TRBJ2-7	CASSPDRVPAGQYF
TRBV5-1	TRBJ1-4	CASSYDRSKLFF
TRBV5-4	TRBJ1-6	CASSRDRPPPNSPLHF
TRBV14	TRBJ2-3	CASSRAGLAGGRTDTQYF
TRBV11-2	TRBJ1-1	CASSLAGVDTEAFF
TRBV10-3	TRBJ2-7	CAISDPGTNFRTYEQYF